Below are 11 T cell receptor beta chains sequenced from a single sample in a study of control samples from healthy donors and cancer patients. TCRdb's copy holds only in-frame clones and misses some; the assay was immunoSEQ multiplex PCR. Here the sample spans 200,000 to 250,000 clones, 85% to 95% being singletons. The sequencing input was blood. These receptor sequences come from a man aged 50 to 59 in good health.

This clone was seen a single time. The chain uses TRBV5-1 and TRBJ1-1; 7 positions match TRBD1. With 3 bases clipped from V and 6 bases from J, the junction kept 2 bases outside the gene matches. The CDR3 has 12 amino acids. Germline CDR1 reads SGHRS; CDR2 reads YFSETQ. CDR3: CASSSTGPEAFF. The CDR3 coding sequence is TGCGCCAGCAGCTCGACAGGGCCTGAAGCTTTCTTT. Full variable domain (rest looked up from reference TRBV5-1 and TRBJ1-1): KAGVTQTPRYLIKTRGQQVTLSCSPISGHRSVSWYQQTPGQGLQFLFEYFSETQRNKGNFPGRFSGRQFSNSRSEMNVSTLELGDSALYLCASSSTGPEAFFGQGTRLTVV.

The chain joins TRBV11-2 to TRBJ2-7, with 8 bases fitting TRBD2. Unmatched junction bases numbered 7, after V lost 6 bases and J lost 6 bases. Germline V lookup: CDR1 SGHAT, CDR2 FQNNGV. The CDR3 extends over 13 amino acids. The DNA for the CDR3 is TGTGCCAGCAGGCCGGCGGGGGGCGGCGAGCAGTACGTC. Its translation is CASRPAGGGEQYV.

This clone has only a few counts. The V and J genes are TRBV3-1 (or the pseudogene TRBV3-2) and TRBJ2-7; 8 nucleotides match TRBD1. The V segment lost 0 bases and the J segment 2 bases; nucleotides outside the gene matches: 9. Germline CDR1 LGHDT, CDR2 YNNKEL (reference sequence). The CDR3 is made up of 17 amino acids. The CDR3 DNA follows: TGTGCCAGCAGCCAAGATTGTGCGAGGGACAGGACCTACGAGCAGTACTTC. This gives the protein CASSQDCARDRTYEQYF.

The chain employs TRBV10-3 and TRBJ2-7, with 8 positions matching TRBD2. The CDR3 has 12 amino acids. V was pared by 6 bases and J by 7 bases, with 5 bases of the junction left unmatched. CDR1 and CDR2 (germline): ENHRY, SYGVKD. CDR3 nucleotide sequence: TGTGCCATCAGGGCGGGGGGTGGAGAGCAGTACGTC. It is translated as CAIRAGGGEQYV.

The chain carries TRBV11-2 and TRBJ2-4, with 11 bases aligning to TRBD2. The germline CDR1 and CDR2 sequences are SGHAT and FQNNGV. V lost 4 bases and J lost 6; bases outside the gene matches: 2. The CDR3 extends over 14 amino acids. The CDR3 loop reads CASSWGTSGNIQYF. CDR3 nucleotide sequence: TGTGCCAGCAGCTGGGGGACTAGCGGAAACATTCAGTACTTC. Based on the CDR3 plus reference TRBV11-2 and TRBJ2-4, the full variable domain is EAGVAQSPRYKIIEKRQSVAFWCNPISGHATLYWYQQILGQGPKLLIQFQNNGVVDDSQLPKDRFSAERLKGVDSTLKIQPAKLEDSAVYLCASSWGTSGNIQYFGAGTRLSVL.

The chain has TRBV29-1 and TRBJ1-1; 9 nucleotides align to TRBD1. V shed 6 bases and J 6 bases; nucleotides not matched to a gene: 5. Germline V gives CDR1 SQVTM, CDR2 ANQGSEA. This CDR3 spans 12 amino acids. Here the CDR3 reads CSVRQGVAEAFF. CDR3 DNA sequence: TGCAGCGTCCGACAGGGGGTGGCTGAAGCTTTCTTT.

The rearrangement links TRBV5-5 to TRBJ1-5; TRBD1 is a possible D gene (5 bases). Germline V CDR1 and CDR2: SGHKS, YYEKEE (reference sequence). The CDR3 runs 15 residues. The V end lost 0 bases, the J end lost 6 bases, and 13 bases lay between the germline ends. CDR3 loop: CASSLGQGGPQPQHF. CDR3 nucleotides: TGTGCCAGCAGCTTGGGGCAGGGAGGTCCTCAGCCCCAGCATTTT.

CDR3 nucleotide sequence: TGTGCCAGCTCCCCCTTCTCACAGGGGTTCACCGGGGAGCTGTTTTTT. As protein: CASSPFSQGFTGELFF. V is TRBV18 and J is TRBJ2-2, with 7 bases matching TRBD1. J was trimmed by 4 bases and V by 6 bases; bases with no gene match: 11. The CDR3 is 16 amino acids. Germline CDR1 reads KGHSH; CDR2 reads LQKENI.

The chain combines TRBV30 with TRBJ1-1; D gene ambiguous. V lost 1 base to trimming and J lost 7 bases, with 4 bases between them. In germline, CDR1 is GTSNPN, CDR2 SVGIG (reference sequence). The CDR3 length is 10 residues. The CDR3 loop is CAWSDREAFF. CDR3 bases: TGTGCCTGGAGTGATCGTGAAGCTTTCTTT.

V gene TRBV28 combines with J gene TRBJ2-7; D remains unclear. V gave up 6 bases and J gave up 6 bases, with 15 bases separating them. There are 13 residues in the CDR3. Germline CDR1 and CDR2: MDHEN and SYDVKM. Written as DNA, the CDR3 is TGTGCCAGCAGCCCCAGGAGCAATGGCGAGCAGTACTTC. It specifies CASSPRSNGEQYF.

Here the CDR3 DNA reads TGCAGCATCCAGGTGAACACTGAAGCTTTCTTT. It translates to CSIQVNTEAFF. The V and J genes are TRBV29-1 and TRBJ1-1; D is ambiguous. The CDR3 is made up of 11 amino acids. CDR1 SQVTM and CDR2 ANQGSEA come from the germline V gene. With 8 bases removed from V and 0 bases from J, the gap between germline ends came to 7 bases.